The rows below give T cell receptor beta chains drawn from one sample of a study of shared clonotypes between healthy human individuals. TCRdb's table, derived via immunoSEQ multiplex PCR, lists solely in-frame clones and lacks some. The data hold roughly 2 million clones, with 95% observed a single time. Sequencing used naive CD4+ T cells sorted from blood. Source of these receptors: a man between 18 and 29 years old in good health. The CDR3 runs from the conserved cysteine through the conserved F or W. A D gene is named only where the DNA matches it firmly. Only part of the rows carry a size: once, few, many, or a class if the clone is expanded.

size,D,J,V,DNA,CDR3
NA,NA,TRBJ2-3,TRBV4-2,TGTGCCAGCAGCCAAGATTGGGAAGGACGCACAGATACGCAGTATTTT,CASSQDWEGRTDTQYF
NA,TRBD2,TRBJ2-2,TRBV9,TGTGCCAGCAGTCCTAGGACTAGCGGGAGGGCCGGTGACGGGGAGCTGTTTTTT,CASSPRTSGRAGDGELFF
NA,NA,TRBJ2-7,TRBV2,TGTGCCAGCAGTGGACAGGCGTCGTCCTACGAGCAGTACTTC,CASSGQASSYEQYF
NA,NA,TRBJ1-5,TRBV11-2,TGTGCCAGCAGCCCTGACACCTTTAGCGGTGAACCCCAGCATTTT,CASSPDTFSGEPQHF
once,TRBD2,TRBJ2-5,TRBV7-2,TGTGCCAGCAGCGTCCGCGGGGGGAGCGAAGAGACCCAGTACTTC,CASSVRGGSEETQYF
once,NA,TRBJ2-1,TRBV6-5,TGTGCCAGCAGGCCCGGGTTCTACAATGAGCAGTTCTTC,CASRPGFYNEQFF
NA,NA,TRBJ2-2,TRBV9,TGTGCCAGCAGCGTAGGAACGAACACCGGGGAGCTGTTTTTT,CASSVGTNTGELFF
NA,NA,TRBJ2-5,TRBV5-1,TGCGCCAGCAGCTTACAGGGACAAGAGACCCAGTACTTC,CASSLQGQETQYF
once,TRBD1,TRBJ1-6,TRBV6-1,TGTGCCAGCAGTGAGGGACAGAGGAGCTCCTATAATTCACCCCTCCACTTT,CASSEGQRSSYNSPLHF
NA,NA,TRBJ2-7,TRBV6-1,TGTGCCAGCAGTGAGGGGACATTCTCCTACGAGCAGTACTTC,CASSEGTFSYEQYF
NA,NA,TRBJ1-5,TRBV6-1,TGTGCCAGCAGTGAGCCCATCCGGCCCTACAATCAGCCCCAGCATTTT,CASSEPIRPYNQPQHF
NA,TRBD1,TRBJ1-1,TRBV6-6,TGTGCCAGCACACAGGGACAGGGGAACACTGAAGCTTTCTTT,CASTQGQGNTEAFF
NA,TRBD2,TRBJ2-2,TRBV6-5,TGTGCCAGCAGCCCAGCGGGGGGGCCTTTCGGGGAGCTGTTTTTT,CASSPAGGPFGELFF
NA,NA,TRBJ1-6,TRBV6-5,TGTGCCAGCAGGGATACAAATTCACCCCTCCACTTT,CASRDTNSPLHF
NA,NA,TRBJ1-5,TRBV7-2,TGTGCCAGCAGCTTAGCGACAGCTTATAGCAATCAGCCCCAGCATTTT,CASSLATAYSNQPQHF
NA,TRBD2,TRBJ2-1,TRBV5-1,TGCGCCAGCAGCCACCCGACTAGCGGGAGTTCGGGTGAGCAGTTCTTC,CASSHPTSGSSGEQFF
NA,NA,TRBJ2-7,TRBV11-2,TGTGCCAGCAGCTTAGATCTAAGGGTATTAAGTTACGAGCAGTACTTC,CASSLDLRVLSYEQYF
NA,NA,TRBJ1-6,TRBV10-3,TGTGCCATCAGTGAGCGGGGCGTCAATTCACCCCTCCACTTT,CAISERGVNSPLHF
NA,NA,TRBJ2-5,TRBV6-6,TGTGCCAGCAGCCCCCAGGGGGGGCAGGACGAGACCCAGTACTTC,CASSPQGGQDETQYF
NA,NA,TRBJ1-3,TRBV5-6,TGTGCCAGCAGCCCAGGGCCGGGACGCTACTCTGGAAACACCATATATTTT,CASSPGPGRYSGNTIYF
NA,NA,TRBJ1-2,TRBV6-5,TGTGCCAGCGGGGCCGGGGCAGGGGGCTACACCTTC,CASGAGAGGYTF
NA,TRBD1,TRBJ1-6,TRBV10-2,TGCGCCAGCAGTGTGGCCAGGGGGCAACCCCTCCACTTT,CASSVARGQPLHF
NA,NA,TRBJ2-7,TRBV18,TGTGCCAGCTCACCTGCGACAGGTGTCCTATCATCCTACGAGCAGTACTTC,CASSPATGVLSSYEQYF
NA,NA,TRBJ2-3,TRBV2,TGTGCCAGCAGTGGGTCGCCTAGCGGCACAGATACGCAGTATTTT,CASSGSPSGTDTQYF
NA,TRBD1,TRBJ1-4,TRBV2,TGTGCCAGCATGTTCGACAGGGGGATGAATGAAAAACTGTTTTTT,CASMFDRGMNEKLFF
NA,TRBD2,TRBJ2-1,TRBV11-3,TGTGCCAGCAGCTTTTCCTGGGGGGGTAACAATGAGCAGTTCTTC,CASSFSWGGNNEQFF
NA,NA,TRBJ2-2,TRBV4-1,TGCGCCAGCAGCCAAGGACTCATAGAGTACACCGGGGAGCTGTTTTTT,CASSQGLIEYTGELFF
NA,NA,TRBJ1-6,TRBV6-5,TGTGCCAGTACCACAGGGACCCTTGGGCCCCTCCACTTT,CASTTGTLGPLHF
NA,NA,TRBJ1-1,TRBV18,TGTGCCAGCTCACCAAACAGTAACACTGAAGCTTTCTTT,CASSPNSNTEAFF
once,NA,TRBJ1-1,TRBV19,TGTGCCAGTAGTCCCCGACAGAACACTGAAGCTTTCTTT,CASSPRQNTEAFF
NA,NA,TRBJ1-5,TRBV10-3,TGTGCCATCAGTGACAACCCCGGTGCAGGTCAGCCCCAGCATTTT,CAISDNPGAGQPQHF
NA,NA,TRBJ2-7,TRBV11-2,TGTGCCAGCAGCTGGGGGGGCAGGGGCTACTACGAGCAGTACTTC,CASSWGGRGYYEQYF
NA,NA,TRBJ1-1,TRBV6-5,TGTGCCAGCAGTTACTTCTTAGGAGGGCGGTGGACTGAAGCTTTCTTT,CASSYFLGGRWTEAFF
NA,NA,TRBJ1-2,TRBV7-9,TGTGCCAGCAGCATAGGGAGCCCGTTTAACTATGGCTACACCTTC,CASSIGSPFNYGYTF
NA,NA,TRBJ2-5,TRBV6-5,TGTGCCAGCAGTTTCTCGGGAGCGCAAGAGACCCAGTACTTC,CASSFSGAQETQYF
NA,NA,TRBJ2-7,TRBV5-6,TGTGCCAGCAGCCGGAGCGGAGGGTACGAGCAGTACTTC,CASSRSGGYEQYF
NA,NA,TRBJ2-1,TRBV4-1,TGCGCCAGCAGCCAAGATCTGGACTTGTACAATGAGCAGTTCTTC,CASSQDLDLYNEQFF
NA,TRBD2,TRBJ2-3,TRBV4-1,TGCGCCAGCAGCCAAGAGGGACTAGCGGGAGAGTCAGATACGCAGTATTTT,CASSQEGLAGESDTQYF
NA,NA,TRBJ2-6,TRBV12-1,TGTGCCAGCAGCCCTAACCATCCGGGACAGTCAAACCCTGGGGCCAACGTCCTGACTTTC,CASSPNHPGQSNPGANVLTF
NA,NA,TRBJ2-6,TRBV6-5,TGTGCCAGCACAGGGGCAAGCTCTGGGGCCAACGTCCTGACTTTC,CASTGASSGANVLTF